This is a list of T cell receptor beta chains from one sample in a study of beta chain features in type 1 diabetes. Data came from immunoSEQ multiplex PCR; TCRdb stores just in-frame clones and leaves some out. The sample holds 140,000 or so clones, about 8.7% seen once. Sequencing input: central memory CD4+ T cells from blood. The receptors were sampled from a man aged 18-30 years in good health. Both conserved end residues are part of each CDR3. Fields, in order: D gene, J gene, clone size, V gene, CDR3 protein, CDR3 DNA. A D gene is named only where the DNA matches it firmly. The size of a clone is reported for some rows only, either as once, few or many, or as a class for expanded clones.

D: TRBD1
J: TRBJ2-1
size: NA
V: TRBV7-2
CDR3: CASSLGTGGLEQFF
DNA: TGTGCCAGCAGCTTAGGGACAGGGGGGCTTGAGCAGTTCTTC

D: TRBD2
J: TRBJ2-2
size: NA
V: TRBV4-2
CDR3: CASSPPSGGGTGELFF
DNA: TGTGCCAGCAGCCCTCCGAGCGGGGGTGGGACCGGGGAGCTGTTTTTT

D: NA
J: TRBJ2-1
size: few
V: TRBV7-2
CDR3: CASSFTTNEQFF
DNA: TGTGCCAGCAGCTTTACAACCAATGAGCAGTTCTTC

D: TRBD1
J: TRBJ2-7
size: NA
V: TRBV7-9
CDR3: CASSPRDRSSYEQYF
DNA: TGTGCCAGCAGCCCCCGGGACAGAAGCTCCTACGAGCAGTACTTC

D: TRBD2
J: TRBJ2-7
size: many
V: TRBV4-2
CDR3: CASSHESGGGYEQYF
DNA: TGTGCCAGCAGCCACGAGAGCGGGGGGGGTTACGAGCAGTACTTC

D: TRBD1
J: TRBJ2-7
size: few
V: TRBV4-1
CDR3: CASSPSGQGRGEQYF
DNA: TGCGCCAGCAGCCCATCCGGACAGGGAAGGGGCGAGCAGTACTTC

D: TRBD1
J: TRBJ1-4
size: NA
V: TRBV11-2
CDR3: CASSLLRQGAYEKLFF
DNA: TGTGCCAGCAGCTTATTGAGGCAGGGGGCTTATGAAAAACTGTTTTTT

D: NA
J: TRBJ2-7
size: NA
V: TRBV10-3
CDR3: CAIRGLSEQYF
DNA: TGTGCCATCAGGGGACTGTCCGAGCAGTACTTC

D: TRBD1
J: TRBJ1-1
size: few
V: TRBV19
CDR3: CASSIILRTGPGNTEAFF
DNA: TGTGCCAGTAGTATAATCCTCCGGACAGGGCCAGGGAACACTGAAGCTTTCTTT

D: NA
J: TRBJ2-6
size: few
V: TRBV18
CDR3: CASSPQGLGANVLTF
DNA: TGTGCCAGCTCACCCCAGGGGCTGGGGGCCAACGTCCTGACTTTC

D: NA
J: TRBJ1-6
size: NA
V: TRBV30
CDR3: CAWRDKSSYNSPLHF
DNA: TGTGCCTGGCGGGACAAAAGCTCCTATAATTCACCCCTCCACTTT

D: NA
J: TRBJ1-2
size: NA
V: TRBV15
CDR3: CATSRDRGGAVNYGYTF
DNA: TGTGCCACCAGCAGAGATCGAGGCGGAGCGGTAAACTATGGCTACACCTTC

D: NA
J: TRBJ2-2
size: NA
V: TRBV5-1
CDR3: CASSLALAEAGELFF
DNA: TGCGCCAGCAGCTTGGCTCTAGCCGAAGCCGGGGAGCTGTTTTTT

D: NA
J: TRBJ1-1
size: few
V: TRBV20-1
CDR3: CSATFSEAFF
DNA: TGCAGTGCTACCTTCTCTGAAGCTTTCTTT

D: TRBD1
J: TRBJ1-2
size: NA
V: TRBV4-2
CDR3: CASSQGDRNYGYTF
DNA: TGTGCCAGCAGCCAAGGGGACAGAAACTATGGCTACACCTTC

D: TRBD1
J: TRBJ2-2
size: NA
V: TRBV28
CDR3: CASRKGQGDTGELFF
DNA: TGTGCCAGCAGGAAGGGACAGGGGGACACCGGGGAGCTGTTTTTT

D: TRBD1
J: TRBJ1-6
size: few
V: TRBV18
CDR3: CASSPTGGRNSYNSPLHF
DNA: TGTGCCAGCTCACCGACAGGGGGACGGAACTCCTATAATTCACCCCTCCACTTT

D: NA
J: TRBJ1-2
size: many
V: TRBV29-1
CDR3: CSVEERTGLGYTF
DNA: TGCAGCGTTGAAGAGCGAACAGGTTTGGGCTACACCTTC

D: NA
J: TRBJ2-3
size: NA
V: TRBV7-6
CDR3: CASSLGGQQYF
DNA: TGTGCCAGCAGCTTAGGCGGCCAACAGTATTTT

D: TRBD1
J: TRBJ1-1
size: few
V: TRBV5-1
CDR3: CASSGDRGFTEAFF
DNA: TGCGCCAGCAGCGGGGACAGGGGATTCACTGAAGCTTTCTTT

D: NA
J: TRBJ2-7
size: few
V: TRBV9
CDR3: CASSFSGAGGYEQYF
DNA: TGTGCCAGCAGCTTTAGCGGGGCAGGGGGATACGAGCAGTACTTC

D: TRBD1
J: TRBJ1-1
size: few
V: TRBV7-2
CDR3: CASSLTGEAEAFF
DNA: TGTGCCAGCAGCTTAACAGGGGAGGCTGAAGCTTTCTTT

D: TRBD2
J: TRBJ2-7
size: few
V: TRBV18
CDR3: CASSPGTSGPSEQYF
DNA: TGTGCCAGCTCACCAGGGACTAGCGGACCCTCGGAGCAGTACTTC

D: NA
J: TRBJ2-7
size: NA
V: TRBV5-6
CDR3: CASRATLAYEQYF
DNA: TGTGCCAGCAGGGCGACACTAGCCTACGAGCAGTACTTC

D: NA
J: TRBJ2-3
size: NA
V: TRBV7-8
CDR3: CASSNRVDTQYF
DNA: TGTGCCAGCAGCAACAGGGTGGATACGCAGTATTTT

D: TRBD1
J: TRBJ2-4
size: few
V: TRBV14
CDR3: CASSLGQADIQYF
DNA: TGTGCCAGCAGCCTAGGACAGGCGGACATTCAGTACTTC

D: TRBD1
J: TRBJ1-4
size: few
V: TRBV7-9
CDR3: CASSPQGASGEKLFF
DNA: TGTGCCAGCAGTCCACAGGGGGCGAGTGGTGAAAAACTGTTTTTT

D: NA
J: TRBJ2-7
size: many
V: TRBV25-1
CDR3: CASSVPGSYEQYF
DNA: TGTGCCAGCAGTGTTCCGGGCTCCTACGAGCAGTACTTC

D: TRBD1
J: TRBJ2-2
size: few
V: TRBV9
CDR3: CASRTGTGNTGELFF
DNA: TGTGCCAGCAGGACCGGGACAGGCAACACCGGGGAGCTGTTTTTT

D: NA
J: TRBJ1-1
size: few
V: TRBV2
CDR3: CASRFHTNTEAFF
DNA: TGTGCCAGCAGGTTTCACACCAACACTGAAGCTTTCTTT

D: NA
J: TRBJ2-5
size: NA
V: TRBV5-4
CDR3: CASSSLVGAETQYF
DNA: TGTGCCAGCAGTTCACTTGTAGGGGCGGAGACCCAGTACTTC

D: NA
J: TRBJ2-7
size: few
V: TRBV5-1
CDR3: CASSAHQLAYEQYF
DNA: TGCGCCAGCAGCGCCCATCAGTTAGCCTACGAGCAGTACTTC

D: TRBD1
J: TRBJ2-7
size: NA
V: TRBV2
CDR3: CASRQGAYEQYF
DNA: TGTGCCAGCAGACAGGGGGCTTACGAGCAGTACTTC

D: TRBD2
J: TRBJ2-7
size: NA
V: TRBV5-4
CDR3: CASSLAGGAGAYEQYF
DNA: TGTGCCAGCAGCTTGGCCGGTGGAGCGGGGGCCTACGAGCAGTACTTC

D: TRBD2
J: TRBJ2-2
size: few
V: TRBV11-3
CDR3: CASSPRDSGGSGELFF
DNA: TGTGCCAGCAGCCCCCGTGACAGCGGGGGTTCCGGGGAGCTGTTTTTT

D: NA
J: TRBJ1-1
size: NA
V: TRBV5-4
CDR3: CASSLSTEAFF
DNA: TGTGCCAGCAGCTTGTCAACTGAAGCTTTCTTT

D: TRBD1
J: TRBJ2-2
size: few
V: TRBV7-6
CDR3: CASGNRGLPGELFF
DNA: TGTGCCAGCGGCAACAGGGGGTTGCCCGGGGAGCTGTTTTTT

D: NA
J: TRBJ2-5
size: few
V: TRBV30
CDR3: CAWTRADYETQYF
DNA: TGTGCCTGGACGCGCGCGGATTACGAGACCCAGTACTTC

D: NA
J: TRBJ2-3
size: few
V: TRBV5-4
CDR3: CASSRLDTDTQYF
DNA: TGTGCCAGCAGCCGACTAGACACAGATACGCAGTATTTT

D: NA
J: TRBJ1-6
size: few
V: TRBV4-3
CDR3: CASSQDRQGFTPLHF
DNA: TGCGCCAGCAGCCAAGATAGGCAGGGGTTTACACCCCTCCACTTT

D: NA
J: TRBJ2-7
size: few
V: TRBV7-2
CDR3: CASSLVGQGGYEQYF
DNA: TGTGCCAGCAGCTTAGTTGGGCAGGGTGGTTACGAGCAGTACTTC

D: TRBD1
J: TRBJ1-1
size: few
V: TRBV29-1
CDR3: CSVGTALRTEAFF
DNA: TGCAGCGTAGGGACAGCTCTTCGCACTGAAGCTTTCTTT

D: TRBD2
J: TRBJ2-5
size: NA
V: TRBV4-1
CDR3: CASSQEPAGVQGTQYF
DNA: TGCGCCAGCAGCCAAGAACCAGCGGGGGTACAGGGGACCCAGTACTTC

D: TRBD1
J: TRBJ2-7
size: few
V: TRBV18
CDR3: CASSPQDRDEQYF
DNA: TGTGCCAGCTCACCCCAGGACAGGGACGAGCAGTACTTC

D: TRBD1
J: TRBJ1-5
size: NA
V: TRBV27
CDR3: CASSPEGQGRQPQHF
DNA: TGTGCCAGCAGTCCCGAGGGACAGGGCCGGCAGCCCCAGCATTTT

D: NA
J: TRBJ2-5
size: NA
V: TRBV11-2
CDR3: CASSSGSAGNSETQYF
DNA: TGTGCCAGCAGCTCCGGGTCGGCGGGGAACAGTGAGACCCAGTACTTC

D: TRBD2
J: TRBJ2-5
size: few
V: TRBV7-9
CDR3: CASSLGPAGEKETQYF
DNA: TGTGCCAGCAGCTTAGGGCCAGCGGGGGAAAAAGAGACCCAGTACTTC

D: NA
J: TRBJ2-7
size: few
V: TRBV4-2
CDR3: CASSPDRSGGSYEQYF
DNA: TGTGCCAGCAGCCCTGACCGTTCTGGAGGCTCCTACGAGCAGTACTTC

D: NA
J: TRBJ1-6
size: NA
V: TRBV6-6
CDR3: CASFPAIYNSPLHF
DNA: TGTGCCAGCTTCCCTGCTATCTATAATTCACCCCTCCACTTT

D: NA
J: TRBJ2-3
size: NA
V: TRBV30
CDR3: CAWSVRGTQYF
DNA: TGTGCCTGGAGTGTACGAGGTACGCAGTATTTT

D: TRBD2
J: TRBJ2-1
size: NA
V: TRBV6-4
CDR3: CASRASGGAHNEQFF
DNA: TGTGCCAGCAGGGCGAGCGGGGGGGCCCATAATGAGCAGTTCTTC

D: NA
J: TRBJ1-6
size: few
V: TRBV6-1
CDR3: CASSELTANSPLHF
DNA: TGTGCCAGCAGTGAACTGACAGCTAATTCACCCCTCCACTTT

D: NA
J: TRBJ1-4
size: many
V: TRBV28
CDR3: CASSPRQMVIEKLFF
DNA: TGTGCCAGCAGTCCCAGACAGATGGTAATCGAAAAACTGTTTTTT